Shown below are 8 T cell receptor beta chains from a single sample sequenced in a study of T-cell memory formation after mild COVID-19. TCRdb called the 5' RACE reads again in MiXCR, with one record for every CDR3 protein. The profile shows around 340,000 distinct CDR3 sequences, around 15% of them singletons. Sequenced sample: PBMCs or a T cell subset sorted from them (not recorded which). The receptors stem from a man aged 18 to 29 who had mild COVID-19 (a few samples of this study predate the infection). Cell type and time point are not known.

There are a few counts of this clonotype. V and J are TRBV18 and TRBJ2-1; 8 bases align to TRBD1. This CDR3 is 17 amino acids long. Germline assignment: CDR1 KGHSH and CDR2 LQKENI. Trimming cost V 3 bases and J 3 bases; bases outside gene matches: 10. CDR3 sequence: CASSPRPGQVNYNEQFF. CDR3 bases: TGTGCCAGCTCACCCCGACCGGGACAGGTTAACTACAATGAGCAGTTCTTC.

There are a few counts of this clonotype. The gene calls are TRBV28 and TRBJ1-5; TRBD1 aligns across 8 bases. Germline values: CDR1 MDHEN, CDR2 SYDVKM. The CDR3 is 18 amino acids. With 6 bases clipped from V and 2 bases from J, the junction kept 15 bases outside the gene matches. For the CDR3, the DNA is TGTGCCAGCAGCCCCCTGGACAGGGAGTTTAATGGCAATCAGCCCCAGCATTTT. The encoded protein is CASSPLDREFNGNQPQHF.

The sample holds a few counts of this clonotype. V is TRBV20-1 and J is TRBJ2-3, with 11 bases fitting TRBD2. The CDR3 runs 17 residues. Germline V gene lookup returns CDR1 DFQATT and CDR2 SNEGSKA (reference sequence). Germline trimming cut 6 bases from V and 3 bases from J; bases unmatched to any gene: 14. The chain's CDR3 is CSAPLAGGPVWTDTQYF. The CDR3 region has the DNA TGCAGTGCCCCCCTAGCGGGGGGTCCCGTATGGACAGATACGCAGTATTTT.

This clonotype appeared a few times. The CDR3 sequence is CASRRVSGETQYF. In nucleotides, the CDR3 is TGTGCCAGCCGACGGGTTAGCGGGGAGACCCAGTACTTC. This chain connects TRBV2 to TRBJ2-5; 7 positions match TRBD2. Germline V gene sequence: CDR1 SNHLY, CDR2 FYNNEI. Trimming cost V 8 bases and J 5 bases; bases outside gene matches: 8. The CDR3 runs 13 residues.

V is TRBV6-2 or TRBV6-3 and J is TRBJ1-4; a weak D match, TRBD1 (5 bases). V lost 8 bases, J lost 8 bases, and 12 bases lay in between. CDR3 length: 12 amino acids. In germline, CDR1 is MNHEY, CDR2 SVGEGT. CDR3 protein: CASSVDTEKLFF. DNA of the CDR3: TGTGCCAGCTCCGTGGACACCGAAAAACTGTTTTTT.

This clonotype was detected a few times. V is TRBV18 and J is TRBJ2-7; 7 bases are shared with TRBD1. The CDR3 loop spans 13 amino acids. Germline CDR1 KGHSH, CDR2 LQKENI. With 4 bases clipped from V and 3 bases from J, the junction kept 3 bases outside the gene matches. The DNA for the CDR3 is TGTGCCAGCTCACGACAGGGTGGCTACGAGCAGTACGTC. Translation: CASSRQGGYEQYV.

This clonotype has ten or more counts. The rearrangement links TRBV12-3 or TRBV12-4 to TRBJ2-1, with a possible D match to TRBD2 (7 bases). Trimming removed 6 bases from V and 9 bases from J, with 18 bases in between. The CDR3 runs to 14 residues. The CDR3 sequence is CASRRAGAPGEQFF. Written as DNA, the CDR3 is TGTGCCAGCAGGAGGGCGGGGGCCCCCGGTGAGCAGTTCTTC.

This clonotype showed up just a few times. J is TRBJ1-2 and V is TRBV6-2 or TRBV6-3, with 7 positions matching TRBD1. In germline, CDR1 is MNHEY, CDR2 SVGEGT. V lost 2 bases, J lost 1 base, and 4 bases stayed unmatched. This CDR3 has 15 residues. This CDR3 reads CASSYIRDSNYGYTF. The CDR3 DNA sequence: TGTGCCAGCAGTTACATCCGGGACAGTAACTATGGCTACACCTTC.